This entry describes one T cell receptor (beta chain). Participant age was roughly 18 to 90 years, and participants resided in roughly 25 US areas. These data are taken from a study of blood T cell repertoires in COVID-19. For the study at large: Specimens from acute and convalescent COVID-19 originated in the United States, Italy and Spain. Sample material is recorded as cDNA or gDNA derived from T cells, B-cell-depleted T cells, or PBMCs.

The CDR3 runs 11 residues. Germline lookup yields CDR1 LGHNT and CDR2 FRNRAP. V gave up 5 bases and J gave up 4 bases, with 3 bases separating them. Under the authors' procedure: For nucleated cells, counts were estimated from reference gene primer amplification. Method: immunoSEQ multiplex PCR; TCRdb's copy keeps in-frame clones and lacks some. V and J calls and clone size are as listed in that table; D and trimming were resolved from the DNA. Of roughly 250,000 clones in the sample, about nine tenths are singletons; the top ten hold 1% to 1.5%. This sequence joins TRBV12-5 and TRBJ1-5; no clear D. Sequencing was done on a sample of PBMCs or T cells enriched from blood (not recorded which). This sequence originates from a human donor in a cohort exposed to, infected with or recovered from COVID-19 (not recorded which). The donor label of this sample is uncertain. CDR3 loop: CASGRNQPQHF. CDR3 DNA sequence: TGTGCTAGTGGTCGGAATCAGCCCCAGCATTTT.